This entry concerns a single T cell receptor (beta chain). As yet, its antigen is unknown. The record originates from a study of OX40 agonist ivuxolimab in advanced cancers. Study outcomes and limitations: Partial responders dosed at 0.1-3.0 mg/kg displayed clonal expansion ranking among the lowest. A proportion of nonresponders additionally exhibited low normalized T-cell clonal expansion.

Repertoires were generated with immunoSEQ multiplex PCR, while TCRdb's copy carries only in-frame clones and drops some. The profile shows around 100,000 clones, 75% to 90% of them singletons. The CDR3 spans 15 residues. Germline V CDR1 and CDR2: ENHRY, SYGVKD. Trimming shortened V by 0 bases and J by 6 bases, and 14 bases separated the two germline ends. The clonotype originates from an adult with an advanced solid tumor such as melanoma, head and neck, liver or kidney cancer. This sample comprised CD4+ or CD8+ T cells sorted from blood, obtained in a trial of the OX40 agonist ivuxolimab. The chain combines TRBV10-3 with TRBJ1-1; tentatively, D is TRBD1 (6 bases). CDR3 bases: TGTGCCATCAGTGAGTCCAACAGGGCTCTCTCTGAAGCTTTCTTT. Its translation is CAISESNRALSEAFF.